The T cell receptor (beta chain) described here comes from a study of cytomegalovirus exposure and HLA in healthy donors. Assay: immunoSEQ multiplex PCR; the TCRdb copy retains only in-frame clones and omits some. The top ten hold roughly 10% of the sample, which has about 160,000 clones, 84% seen once. The CDR3 extends over 11 amino acids. The germline V and J ends were trimmed by 7 bases and 8 bases, with 11 bases remaining between them. Germline V gene lookup returns CDR1 LNHDA and CDR2 SQIVND (reference sequence). V gene TRBV19 combines with J gene TRBJ1-2; TRBD1 might be the D (5 bases). The sample taken for sequencing was PBMCs. This receptor was taken from a man aged 25-40 years in good health and CMV-seropositive. In nucleotides, the CDR3 is TGTGCCAGTAAGGAGGGGCCGGGCTACACCTTC. It encodes CASKEGPGYTF.